The entry below gives a single T cell receptor beta chain sequence along with its context. V was shortened by 4 bases and J by 1 base, with 7 bases between the two germline ends. The CDR3 has 13 residues. In germline, CDR1 is SEHNR, CDR2 FQNEAQ (reference sequence). The method was immunoSEQ multiplex PCR; TCRdb's version includes in-frame clones alone and lacks a portion of them. The data contain about 220,000 clones, 82% of them singletons. The sample is drawn from a study of blood T cell repertoires in COVID-19. The sequence was collected from an older woman with COVID-19, enrolled during active disease. This sequence joins TRBV7-9 and TRBJ1-1, with no clear D. Specimen: peripheral blood. CDR3 DNA sequence: TGTGCCAGCAGCTACCGAGGGAACACTGAAGCTTTCTTT. Protein: CASSYRGNTEAFF.